This T cell receptor beta chain was recovered during a study of T cells after yellow fever vaccination. This CDR3 spans 13 amino acids. The germline V gene encodes CDR1 SQVTM and CDR2 ANQGSEA. Each CDR3 protein is one row after TCRdb ran MiXCR on the 5' RACE reads. Counted here are hundreds of thousands of distinct CDR3 sequences, around a sixth occurring once; the ten biggest clones make up over 15%. Turning to this clonotype: The antigen is not known. The junction departs from germline at one end; a sequencing error may be responsible.

Study results and caveats: A faster peak, day 5 versus 15, was reached by the weaker secondary response.

This TCR came from a man between 18 and 35 years old who received the YFV17D yellow fever vaccine. The chain has TRBV29-1 and TRBJ2-4; D might be TRBD1 (7 bases). Source: PBMCs, taken before the yellow fever booster vaccination. The CDR3 coding sequence is TGCAGCGCTGAAGGGCAGGGGGGCGGCATTCAGTACTTC. This encodes CSAEGQGGGIQYF. Full variable domain (missing parts from reference TRBV29-1 and TRBJ2-4): SAVISQKPSRDICQRGTSLTIQCQVDSQVTMMFWYRQQPGQSLTLIATANQGSEATYESGFVIDKFPISRPNLTFSTLTVSNMSPEDSSIYLCSAEGQGGGIQYFGAGTRLSVL.